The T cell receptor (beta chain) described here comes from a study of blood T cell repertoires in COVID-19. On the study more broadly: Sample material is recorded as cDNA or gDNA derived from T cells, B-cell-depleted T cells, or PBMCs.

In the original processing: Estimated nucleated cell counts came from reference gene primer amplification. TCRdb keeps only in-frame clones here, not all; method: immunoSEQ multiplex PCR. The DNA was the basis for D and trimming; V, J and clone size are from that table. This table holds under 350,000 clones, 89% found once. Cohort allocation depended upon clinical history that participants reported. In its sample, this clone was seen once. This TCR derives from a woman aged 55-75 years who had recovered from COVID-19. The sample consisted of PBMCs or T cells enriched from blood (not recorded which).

The CDR3 loop reads CASSLGGQGNYGYTF. The CDR3 DNA reads as TGCGCCAGCAGCTTGGGTGGACAGGGGAACTATGGCTACACCTTC. The rearrangement uses TRBV5-1 and TRBJ1-2; 9 bases agree with TRBD1. V lost 0 bases, J lost 2 bases, and 2 bases stayed unmatched. The CDR3 sequence is 15 residues long. Per germline, CDR1 SGHRS and CDR2 YFSETQ.